This T cell receptor (beta chain) was sequenced during a study of cytomegalovirus exposure and HLA in healthy donors. General study findings and limits: Later analysis reportedly placed an Asian-associated ancestry cluster below the roughly 630-donor mean in N-insertions. Altogether, 164 TCR beta chains were recorded as cytomegalovirus-associated.

For this clone: Antigen unknown.

With 60 Vbeta and 13 Jbeta primers, the PCR was carried out. In the study's own analysis: In a later analysis, some 80 million unique TCR beta chains included roughly 11 million shared by two or more donors. Libraries were prepared by immunoSEQ multiplex PCR; TCRdb keeps only in-frame clonotypes and omits some of them. For V, J and clone size, that table is used; D and trimming come from the DNA. The sample includes 170,000 or so clones, about 80% of them seen just once. All donors participated as healthy donors of bone marrow. The CDR3 has 19 amino acids. Trimming took 4 bases from V and 1 from J; bases not matched to a gene: 15. Germline V lookup: CDR1 SGHNT, CDR2 YYREEE (reference sequence).

The chain uses TRBV5-4 and TRBJ2-2, with TRBD2 identical over 8 bases. The sequence came from a woman between 45 and 60 years old in good health and CMV-seronegative. Sequencing was performed on PBMCs. The CDR3 is CASSPLSGAGAMNTGELFF. The CDR3, as DNA: TGTGCCAGCAGCCCGCTAAGTGGAGCGGGGGCCATGAACACCGGGGAGCTGTTTTTT.